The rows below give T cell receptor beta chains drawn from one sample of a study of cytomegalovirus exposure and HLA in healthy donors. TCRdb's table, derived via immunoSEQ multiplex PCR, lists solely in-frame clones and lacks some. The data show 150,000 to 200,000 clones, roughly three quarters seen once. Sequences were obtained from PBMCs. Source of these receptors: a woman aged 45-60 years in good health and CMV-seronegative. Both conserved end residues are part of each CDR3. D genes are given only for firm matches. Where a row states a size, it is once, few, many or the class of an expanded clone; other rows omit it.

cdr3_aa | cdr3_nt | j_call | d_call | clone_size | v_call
CASSLATAAGVYGYTF | TGTGCCAGCAGTTTAGCCACCGCGGCGGGAGTCTATGGCTACACCTTC | TRBJ1-2 | . | . | TRBV27
CASSLASQVSEQYF | TGCGCCAGCAGCTTGGCCTCACAGGTTTCCGAGCAGTACTTC | TRBJ2-7 | . | . | TRBV5-1
CASGTGAFREKLFF | TGTGCCAGCGGGACAGGGGCATTTAGGGAAAAACTGTTTTTT | TRBJ1-4 | TRBD1 | few | TRBV6-1
CASSWSAGGVQETQYF | TGTGCCAGCAGTTGGTCAGCGGGGGGCGTCCAAGAGACCCAGTACTTC | TRBJ2-5 | TRBD2 | . | TRBV5-5
CASSLGLRVLAYEQYF | TGTGCCAGCAGTTTAGGTTTGAGGGTTTTGGCCTACGAGCAGTACTTC | TRBJ2-7 | . | . | TRBV28
CASSITGNYGYTF | TGTGCCAGCAGCATAACAGGGAACTATGGCTACACCTTC | TRBJ1-2 | . | once | TRBV6-6
CASKSSSYNEQFF | TGTGCCAGCAAATCCAGCTCCTACAATGAGCAGTTCTTC | TRBJ2-1 | . | . | TRBV6-6
CASSSGLAGVSHNEQFF | TGTGCCAGCAGTTCCGGACTAGCGGGAGTTTCTCACAATGAGCAGTTCTTC | TRBJ2-1 | TRBD2 | . | TRBV28
CASSVERGQGDKNSPLHF | TGCGCCAGCAGCGTGGAGAGAGGACAGGGAGATAAGAATTCACCCCTCCACTTT | TRBJ1-6 | TRBD1 | . | TRBV5-1
CASSPSGSSYEQYF | TGTGCCAGCAGCCCATCCGGGAGCTCCTACGAGCAGTACTTC | TRBJ2-7 | . | . | TRBV7-3
CATRTGWRTEAFF | TGTGCCACCAGGACAGGGTGGCGGACTGAAGCTTTCTTT | TRBJ1-1 | TRBD1 | few | TRBV6-1
CASSSQRGQGYQETQYF | TGTGCCAGCAGTTCCCAAAGGGGGCAGGGGTACCAAGAGACCCAGTACTTC | TRBJ2-5 | TRBD1 | . | TRBV7-2
CASREGGGGQPQHF | TGTGCCAGTAGAGAGGGAGGGGGAGGGCAGCCCCAGCATTTT | TRBJ1-5 | . | few | TRBV19
CASSPSGANEQFF | TGTGCCAGCTCACCCAGCGGTGCCAATGAGCAGTTCTTC | TRBJ2-1 | . | . | TRBV18
CASRPRPQETQYF | TGTGCCTCCCGCCCCAGGCCCCAAGAGACCCAGTACTTC | TRBJ2-5 | . | once | TRBV6-6
CASRISGLSSYNEQFF | TGTGCCAGCAGGATTAGCGGGCTGAGCTCCTACAATGAGCAGTTCTTC | TRBJ2-1 | TRBD2 | once | TRBV6-6
CASSLGTSGYNEQFF | TGTGCCAGCAGTCTCGGGACTAGCGGGTACAATGAGCAGTTCTTC | TRBJ2-1 | TRBD2 | . | TRBV2
CASSSEAGRGDTQYF | TGTGCCAGCAGCTCGGAGGCGGGGAGGGGGGATACGCAGTATTTT | TRBJ2-3 | . | few | TRBV5-4
CASSLSGIERTEAFF | TGTGCCAGCAGCCTCTCAGGGATTGAACGTACTGAAGCTTTCTTT | TRBJ1-1 | . | once | TRBV7-2
CASSYSQFYGYTF | TGTGCCAGCAGTTACTCCCAATTTTATGGCTACACCTTC | TRBJ1-2 | . | . | TRBV6-6
CASRYSRGTYSGANVLTF | TGTGCCAGTAGGTACAGCCGGGGGACCTACTCTGGGGCCAACGTCCTGACTTTC | TRBJ2-6 | . | . | TRBV19
CASSQDWNRQEEQFF | TGTGCCAGCAGCCAAGATTGGAATCGTCAGGAAGAGCAGTTCTTC | TRBJ2-1 | . | . | TRBV14
CASTAGGHSEQYF | TGTGCCAGCACCGCGGGGGGTCATAGCGAGCAGTACTTC | TRBJ2-7 | TRBD2 | . | TRBV7-9
CASSAGTSGGNEQFF | TGTGCCAGCAGCGCAGGGACTAGCGGGGGCAATGAGCAGTTCTTC | TRBJ2-1 | TRBD2 | . | TRBV9
CASSLESGNEQFF | TGCGCCAGCAGCTTGGAATCGGGGAATGAGCAGTTCTTC | TRBJ2-1 | . | . | TRBV5-1
CASKSPTGNTEAFF | TGTGCCAGCAAGAGCCCGACAGGGAACACTGAAGCTTTCTTT | TRBJ1-1 | . | . | TRBV6-6
CASITAVGYGYTF | TGTGCCAGCATCACAGCGGTCGGCTATGGCTACACCTTC | TRBJ1-2 | . | . | TRBV2
CASRIRTGHTEAFF | TGTGCCAGCAGGATCCGGACAGGCCACACTGAAGCTTTCTTT | TRBJ1-1 | TRBD1 | once | TRBV28
CASSIGGGVYEQYF | TGTGCCAGCAGTATTGGCGGGGGAGTATACGAGCAGTACTTC | TRBJ2-7 | TRBD2 | . | TRBV5-4
CASSLIGAGEAFF | TGTGCCAGCAGCTTAATAGGGGCTGGTGAAGCTTTCTTT | TRBJ1-1 | . | . | TRBV7-9
CASSEDPLNTGELFF | TGTGCCAGCAGTGAAGATCCACTGAACACCGGGGAGCTGTTTTTT | TRBJ2-2 | . | . | TRBV2
CASSLLPGQETQYF | TGTGCCAGCAGCTTATTGCCAGGCCAAGAGACCCAGTACTTC | TRBJ2-5 | . | . | TRBV7-3
CASSPTGEGKSYEQYF | TGTGCCAGCAGCCCTACTGGGGAGGGGAAATCCTACGAGCAGTACTTC | TRBJ2-7 | TRBD2 | . | TRBV5-8
CASSPPLGAGEFYEQYF | TGTGCCAGCTCACCACCGTTAGGGGCAGGGGAGTTCTACGAGCAGTACTTC | TRBJ2-7 | . | . | TRBV18
CASSLLGRAAGANVLTF | TGTGCCAGCAGCCTGTTGGGGAGGGCTGCGGGGGCCAACGTCCTGACTTTC | TRBJ2-6 | TRBD2 | . | TRBV7-2
CASSESIGVGNQPQHF | TGCGCCAGCAGTGAGTCGATAGGGGTAGGCAATCAGCCCCAGCATTTT | TRBJ1-5 | . | . | TRBV10-1
CASSSGGTGELFF | TGTGCCAGCAGCTCCGGGGGCACCGGGGAGCTGTTTTTT | TRBJ2-2 | . | . | TRBV7-9
CASSFGVNEKLFF | TGTGCCAGCAGCTTCGGAGTTAATGAAAAACTGTTTTTT | TRBJ1-4 | . | few | TRBV7-2
CASSEKTGGIGELFF | TGTGCCAGCAGTGAGAAGACAGGGGGGATCGGGGAGCTGTTTTTT | TRBJ2-2 | TRBD1 | . | TRBV2
CASSRQGKTEAFF | TGTGCCAGCAGTCGACAGGGAAAAACTGAAGCTTTCTTT | TRBJ1-1 | TRBD1 | . | TRBV2